A single sample is the source of the 9 T cell receptor beta chains below, sequenced in a study of T cell responses to AZD1222 COVID-19 vaccine. Using immunoSEQ multiplex PCR, the repertoire was profiled, and TCRdb retains in-frame clones only, with some absent. The data show 100,000 to 150,000 clones, with 80% to 90% seen just once and just under 9.5% held by the top ten. Material: peripheral blood, obtained on day 0 of AZD1222 vaccination. The receptor source for this set is an adult in good health.

The genes are TRBV3-1 (or the pseudogene TRBV3-2) and TRBJ1-5, with D possibly being TRBD1 (6 bases). The CDR3 length is 17 residues. CDR1 and CDR2 (germline): LGHDT, YNNKEL (reference sequence). The germline V and J ends were trimmed by 0 bases and 4 bases, with 16 bases remaining between them. The CDR3 DNA reads as TGTGCCAGCAGCCAAGAAAATCCCGGGACACGAAATCAGCCCCAGCATTTT. It encodes CASSQENPGTRNQPQHF.

The chain couples TRBV30 to TRBJ2-7; no reliable D call. V was cut by 3 bases and J by 2 bases, with 20 bases left in between. This CDR3 is built from 16 residues. Germline V gene data show CDR1 as GTSNPN and CDR2 as SVGIG (reference sequence). In DNA form, the CDR3 reads TGTGCCTGGAGGCCCCTGACGTTCCTGACTCCCTACGAGCAGTACTTC. Protein: CAWRPLTFLTPYEQYF.

This clone was seen a handful of times. V gene TRBV18 combines with J gene TRBJ1-1, with TRBD1 as a possible D gene (6 bases). There are 15 residues in the CDR3. Germline-derived CDR1 and CDR2 are KGHSH and LQKENI. V lost 4 bases to trimming and J lost 1 base, with 13 bases between them. DNA for the CDR3: TGTGCCAGCTCACTACAGGGCTTTAGGAACACTGAAGCTTTCTTT. Its protein product is CASSLQGFRNTEAFF. The complete variable domain, with remaining parts taken from reference TRBV18 and TRBJ1-1, reads NAGVMQNPRHLVRRRGQEARLRCSPMKGHSHVYWYRQLPEEGLKFMVYLQKENIIDESGMPKERFSAEFPKEGPSILRIQQVVRGDSAAYFCASSLQGFRNTEAFFGQGTRLTVV.

The gene calls are TRBV30 and TRBJ2-4, with unresolved D. This CDR3 has 13 amino acids. V gave up 2 bases and J gave up 1 base, with 6 bases separating them. From germline, CDR1 is GTSNPN and CDR2 SVGIG (reference sequence). This CDR3 is CAWSSIAKNIQYF. CDR3 nucleotide sequence: TGTGCCTGGAGTTCTATTGCCAAAAACATTCAGTACTTC.

The chain has TRBV9 and TRBJ1-4; possibly TRBD1 for D (5 bases). V was trimmed by 0 bases and J by 7 bases, leaving 10 bases between them. Per the germline V gene, CDR1 is SGDLS and CDR2 is YYNGEE. This CDR3 is built from 14 residues. In nucleotides, the CDR3 is TGTGCCAGCAGCGTAGGGGACCGGGGTGAAAAACTGTTTTTT. The encoded protein is CASSVGDRGEKLFF.

The rearrangement uses TRBV14 and TRBJ2-3; TRBD1 might be the D (6 bases). V was cut by 0 bases and J by 2 bases, with 15 bases left in between. The germline V gene encodes CDR1 SGHDN and CDR2 FVKESK. The CDR3 has 17 amino acids. The DNA for the CDR3 is TGTGCCAGCAGCCAAGATAGGGGGAGTCGGGCCACAGATACGCAGTATTTT. Translated, it gives CASSQDRGSRATDTQYF.

In this sample, this clone turned up a few times. V and J are TRBV10-2 and TRBJ2-1; 12 bases align to TRBD2. With 5 bases clipped from V and 5 bases from J, the junction kept 4 bases outside the gene matches. CDR1 WSHSY and CDR2 SAAADI come from the germline V gene. The CDR3 covers 15 residues. For the CDR3, the DNA is TGCGCCAGCAGTTCTCTAGCGGGGGGGGACAATGAGCAGTTCTTC. This codes for CASSSLAGGDNEQFF.

The chain uses TRBV19 and TRBJ1-4; D is undetermined. Germline assignment: CDR1 LNHDA and CDR2 SQIVND (reference sequence). There are 13 residues in the CDR3. V dropped 3 bases and J dropped 4 bases, with 6 bases sitting between them. CDR3 sequence: CASSIKDNEKLFF. In DNA, the CDR3 is TGTGCCAGTAGTATTAAGGATAATGAAAAACTGTTTTTT.

V usage is TRBV29-1 and J usage is TRBJ1-2; 7 bases are shared with TRBD1. The CDR3 covers 14 residues. The trim removed 6 bases at V and 2 bases at J, leaving 9 bases unmatched. Germline V gene sequence: CDR1 SQVTM, CDR2 ANQGSEA. The CDR3 loop is CSVQRGQGNYGYTF. CDR3 DNA sequence: TGCAGCGTCCAAAGGGGGCAGGGAAACTATGGCTACACCTTC.